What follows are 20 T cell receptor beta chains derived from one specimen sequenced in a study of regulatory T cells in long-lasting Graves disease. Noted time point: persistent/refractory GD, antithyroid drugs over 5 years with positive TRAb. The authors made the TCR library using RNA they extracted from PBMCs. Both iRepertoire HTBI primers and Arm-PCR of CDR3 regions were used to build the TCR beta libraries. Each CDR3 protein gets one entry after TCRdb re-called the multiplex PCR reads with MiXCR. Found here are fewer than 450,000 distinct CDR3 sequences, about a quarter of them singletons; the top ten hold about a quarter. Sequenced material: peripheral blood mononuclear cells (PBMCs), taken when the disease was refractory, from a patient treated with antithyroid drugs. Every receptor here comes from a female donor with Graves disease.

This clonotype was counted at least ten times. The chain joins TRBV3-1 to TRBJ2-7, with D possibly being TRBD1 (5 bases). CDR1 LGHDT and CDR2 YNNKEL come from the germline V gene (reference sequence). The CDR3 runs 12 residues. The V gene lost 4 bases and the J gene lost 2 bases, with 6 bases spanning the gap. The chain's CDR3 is CASSPDTYEQYF. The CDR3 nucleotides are TGTGCCAGCAGCCCGGACACCTACGAGCAGTACTTC.

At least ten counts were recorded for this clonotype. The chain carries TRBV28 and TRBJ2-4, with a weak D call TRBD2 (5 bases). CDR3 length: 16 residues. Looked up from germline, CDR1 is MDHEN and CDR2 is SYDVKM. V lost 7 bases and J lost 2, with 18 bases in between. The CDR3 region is CASTYGGSASKNIQYF. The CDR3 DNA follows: TGTGCCAGCACTTATGGAGGCAGCGCATCCAAAAACATTCAGTACTTC.

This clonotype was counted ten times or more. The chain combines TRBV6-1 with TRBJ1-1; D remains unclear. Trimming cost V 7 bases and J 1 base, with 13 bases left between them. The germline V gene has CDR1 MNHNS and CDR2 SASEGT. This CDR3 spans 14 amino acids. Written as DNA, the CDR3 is TGTGCCAGCACCCTGGACCCCACGAACACTGAAGCTTTCTTT. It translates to CASTLDPTNTEAFF.

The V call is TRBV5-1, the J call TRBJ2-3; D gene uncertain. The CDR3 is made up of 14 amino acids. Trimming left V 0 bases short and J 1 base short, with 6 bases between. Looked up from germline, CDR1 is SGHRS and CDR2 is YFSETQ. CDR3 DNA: TGCGCCAGCAGCTTGGGCACGCGCACAGATACGCAGTATTTT. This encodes CASSLGTRTDTQYF.

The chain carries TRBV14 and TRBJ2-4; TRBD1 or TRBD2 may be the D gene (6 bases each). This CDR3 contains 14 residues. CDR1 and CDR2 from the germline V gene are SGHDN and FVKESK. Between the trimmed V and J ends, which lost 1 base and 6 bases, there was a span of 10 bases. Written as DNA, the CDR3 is TGTGCCAGCAGCCAAGCCGGGGGCGTAAACATTCAGTACTTC. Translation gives CASSQAGGVNIQYF.

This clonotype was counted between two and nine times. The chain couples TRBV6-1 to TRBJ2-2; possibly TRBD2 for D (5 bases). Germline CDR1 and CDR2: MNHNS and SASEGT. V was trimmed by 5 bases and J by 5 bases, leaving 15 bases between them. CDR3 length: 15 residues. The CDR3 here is CASSQRVGVTGELFF. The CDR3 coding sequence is TGTGCCAGCAGTCAGCGTGTCGGGGTGACCGGGGAGCTGTTTTTT.

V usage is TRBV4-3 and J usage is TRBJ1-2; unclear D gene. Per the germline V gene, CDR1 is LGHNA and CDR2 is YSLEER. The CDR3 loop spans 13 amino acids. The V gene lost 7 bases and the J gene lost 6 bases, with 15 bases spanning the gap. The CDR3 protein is CASKPNEEDGYTF. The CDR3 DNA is TGCGCCAGCAAGCCAAACGAGGAGGATGGCTACACCTTC.

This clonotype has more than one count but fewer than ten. The CDR3 DNA follows: TGTGCCACCAGTGATCCCTCGGGTGGGGCCCAAGAGACCCAGTACTTC. This gives the protein CATSDPSGGAQETQYF. The chain recombines TRBV24-1 with TRBJ2-5; maybe TRBD1 (5 bases). The CDR3 is made up of 16 amino acids. Between the trimmed V and J ends, which lost 3 bases and 1 base, there was a span of 14 bases. Germline V CDR1 and CDR2: KGHDR, SFDVKD.

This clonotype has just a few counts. The CDR3 sequence: CSVEDTRLETQYF. For the CDR3, the DNA is TGCAGCGTTGAGGACACCCGTCTAGAGACCCAGTACTTC. The V gene is TRBV29-1, the J gene TRBJ2-5; possibly TRBD1 for D (5 bases). Trimming took off 3 bases at V and 4 bases at J, with 12 bases between the two ends. The CDR3 extends over 13 amino acids. Germline values: CDR1 SQVTM, CDR2 ANQGSEA.

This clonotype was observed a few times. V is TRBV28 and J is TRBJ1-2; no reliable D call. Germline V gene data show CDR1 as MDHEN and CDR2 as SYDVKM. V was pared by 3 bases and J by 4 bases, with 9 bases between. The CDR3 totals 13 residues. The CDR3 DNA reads TGTGCCAGCAGTTTCTCGGAGACCTATGGCTACACCTTC. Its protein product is CASSFSETYGYTF.

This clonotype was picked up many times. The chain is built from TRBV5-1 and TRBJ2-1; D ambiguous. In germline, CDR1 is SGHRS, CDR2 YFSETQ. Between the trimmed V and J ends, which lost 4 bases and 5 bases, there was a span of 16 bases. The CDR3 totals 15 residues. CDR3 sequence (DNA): TGCGCCAGCAGCCCGGACCCAACTCACCACAATGAGCAGTTCTTC. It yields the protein CASSPDPTHHNEQFF. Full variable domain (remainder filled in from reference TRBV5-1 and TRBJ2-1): KAGVTQTPRYLIKTRGQQVTLSCSPISGHRSVSWYQQTPGQGLQFLFEYFSETQRNKGNFPGRFSGRQFSNSRSEMNVSTLELGDSALYLCASSPDPTHHNEQFFGPGTRLTVL.

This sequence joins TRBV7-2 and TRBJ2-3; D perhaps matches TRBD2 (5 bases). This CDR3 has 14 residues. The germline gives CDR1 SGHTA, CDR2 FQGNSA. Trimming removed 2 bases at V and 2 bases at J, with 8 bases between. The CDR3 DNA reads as TGTGCCAGCAGCTTATCGGACTCCACAGATACGCAGTATTTT. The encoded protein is CASSLSDSTDTQYF.

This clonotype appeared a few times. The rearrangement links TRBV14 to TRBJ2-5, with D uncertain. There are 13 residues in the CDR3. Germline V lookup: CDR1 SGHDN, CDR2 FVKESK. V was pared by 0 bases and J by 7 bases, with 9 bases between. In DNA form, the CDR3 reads TGTGCCAGCAGCCAAGAGGGCTGGAGGACCCAGTACTTC. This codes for CASSQEGWRTQYF. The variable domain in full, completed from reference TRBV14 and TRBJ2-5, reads EAGVTQFPSHSVIEKGQTVTLRCDPISGHDNLYWYRRVMGKEIKFLLHFVKESKQDESGMPNNRFLAERTGGTYSTLKVQPAELEDSGVYFCASSQEGWRTQYFGPGTRLLVL.

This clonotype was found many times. CDR3 region: CASSGEEKLFF. The CDR3 coding sequence is TGTGCCAGCAGTGGGGAAGAAAAACTGTTTTTT. The chain carries TRBV2 and TRBJ1-4; D not certain. The V end was cut by 4 bases, the J end by 8 bases, with 5 bases between. CDR3 length: 11 residues. Germline CDR1 is SNHLY and CDR2 is FYNNEI.

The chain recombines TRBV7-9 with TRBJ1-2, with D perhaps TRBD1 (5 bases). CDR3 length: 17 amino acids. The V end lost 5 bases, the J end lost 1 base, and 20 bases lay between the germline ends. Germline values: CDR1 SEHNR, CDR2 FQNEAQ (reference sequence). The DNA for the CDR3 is TGTGCCAGCAGCGACCAAGCCGGGACGCTGAATAACTATGGCTACACCTTC. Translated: CASSDQAGTLNNYGYTF.

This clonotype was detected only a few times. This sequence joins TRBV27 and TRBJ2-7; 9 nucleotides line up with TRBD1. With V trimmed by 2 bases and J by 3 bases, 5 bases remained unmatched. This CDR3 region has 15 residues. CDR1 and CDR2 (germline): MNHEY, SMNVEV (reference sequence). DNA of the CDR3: TGTGCCAGCAGTTTAGGAGGGACAGGGTTCTACGAGCAGTACTTC. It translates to CASSLGGTGFYEQYF.

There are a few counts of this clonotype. The CDR3 reads CSAREMGLNYGYTF. As DNA, the CDR3 is TGCAGTGCTAGAGAAATGGGGCTGAACTATGGCTACACCTTC. The chain recombines TRBV20-1 with TRBJ1-2; a possible D gene is TRBD1 (5 bases). V was pared by 0 bases and J by 2 bases, with 10 bases between. The CDR3 is 14 residues long. CDR1 and CDR2 (germline): DFQATT, SNEGSKA (reference sequence).

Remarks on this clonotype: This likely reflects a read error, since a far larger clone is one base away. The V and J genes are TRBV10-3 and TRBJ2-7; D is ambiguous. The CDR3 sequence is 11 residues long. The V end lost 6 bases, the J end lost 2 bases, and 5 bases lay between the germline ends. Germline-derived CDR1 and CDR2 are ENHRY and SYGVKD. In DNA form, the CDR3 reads TGTGCCATCAGCTCTACCTACGAGCAGTACTTC. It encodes CAISSTYEQYF.

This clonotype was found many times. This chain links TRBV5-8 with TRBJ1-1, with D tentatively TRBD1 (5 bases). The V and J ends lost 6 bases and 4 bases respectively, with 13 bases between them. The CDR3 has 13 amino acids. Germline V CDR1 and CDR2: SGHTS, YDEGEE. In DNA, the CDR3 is TGTGCCAGCAAATTCGTGGGGGGCACTGAAGCTTTCTTT. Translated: CASKFVGGTEAFF.

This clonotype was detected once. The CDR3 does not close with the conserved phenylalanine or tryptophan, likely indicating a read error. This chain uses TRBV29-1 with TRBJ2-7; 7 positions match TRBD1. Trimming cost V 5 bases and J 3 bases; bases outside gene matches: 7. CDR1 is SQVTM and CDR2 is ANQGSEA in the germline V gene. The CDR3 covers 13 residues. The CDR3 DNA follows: TGCAGCGTTTTTGGGACAGACTTCTACGAGCAGTACTCC. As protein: CSVFGTDFYEQYS.